The 25 T cell receptor beta chains below were found in one sample sequenced in a study of blood T cell repertoires in COVID-19 (dated by TCRdb to 2020 to 2021). Receptor libraries were prepared by the immunoSEQ multiplex PCR assay. TCRdb retrieved this table from immuneACCESS and kept in-frame rearrangements only. Not all clones are present; in checked studies, unresolved V genes account for under half, and no reason is known for the remainder. This sample has about 150,000 clones in its table, and around 91% of those were observed once. Of the sample, around 15% falls within the top ten clones. The sequencing sample was made of peripheral blood. These receptors came from a middle-aged woman with acute or convalescent COVID-19.

V gene TRBV9 combines with J gene TRBJ2-7; tentative D call: TRBD1 (5 bases). The CDR3 runs 14 residues. Trimming left V 1 base short and J 1 base short, with 9 bases between. The germline gives CDR1 SGDLS, CDR2 YYNGEE. CDR3 bases: TGTGCCAGCAGCGTAACTCCAGGGTCCTACGAGCAGTACTTC. Translation gives CASSVTPGSYEQYF.

The chain links TRBV24-1 to TRBJ2-1; TRBD2 aligns across 7 bases. The germline V gene encodes CDR1 KGHDR and CDR2 SFDVKD. V gave up 5 bases and J gave up 0 bases; unmatched junction bases: 21. This CDR3 has 21 residues. CDR3 protein: CATSGVGGREANISSYNEQFF. The CDR3 DNA sequence: TGTGCCACCAGTGGTGTGGGTGGCCGGGAGGCCAACATAAGCTCCTACAATGAGCAGTTCTTC.

The gene calls are TRBV27 and TRBJ2-7, with 7 bases aligning to TRBD1. The CDR3 consists of 15 residues. From germline, CDR1 is MNHEY and CDR2 SMNVEV (reference sequence). V gave up 0 bases and J gave up 3 bases; unmatched junction bases: 5. CDR3 bases: TGTGCCAGCAGTTTATCCCGGACAGGCGACTACGAGCAGTACTTC. Its protein is CASSLSRTGDYEQYF.

The chain carries TRBV5-1 and TRBJ2-7; 11 bases are shared with TRBD1. Trimming cost V 3 bases and J 4 bases; bases outside gene matches: 6. This CDR3 has 15 amino acids. Germline values: CDR1 SGHRS, CDR2 YFSETQ. This CDR3 reads CASSSTGTGGYEQYF. CDR3 coding DNA: TGCGCCAGCAGCTCAACCGGGACAGGGGGTTACGAGCAGTACTTC.

This rearrangement joins TRBV2 to TRBJ1-4; D uncertain. Germline-derived CDR1 and CDR2 are SNHLY and FYNNEI. The length of the CDR3 is 15 residues. Trimming cost V 10 bases and J 8 bases, with 23 bases left between them. The CDR3 region has the DNA TGTGCCACCGTGGGAGAAGGACTAGGAGGGGAAAAACTGTTTTTT. Amino acid sequence: CATVGEGLGGEKLFF.

The V call is TRBV5-6, the J call TRBJ2-1; possibly TRBD2 for D (6 bases). V was clipped by 3 bases and J by 0 bases, with 10 bases between them. This CDR3 spans 15 amino acids. Germline loops: CDR1 SGHDT, CDR2 YYEEEE. The CDR3 region has the DNA TGTGCCAGCAGCTCGGGACTGGGCTCCTACAATGAGCAGTTCTTC. It yields the protein CASSSGLGSYNEQFF.

The chain recombines TRBV9 with TRBJ2-1; D might be TRBD2 (6 bases). The ends were cut back, 4 bases at V and 4 bases at J, with 21 bases in the middle. CDR3 length: 17 amino acids. CDR1 and CDR2 (germline): SGDLS, YYNGEE. The CDR3 DNA follows: TGTGCCAGCAGCCCGCGGGACTCTCCCGACTCTTACAATGAGCAGTTCTTC. Its translation: CASSPRDSPDSYNEQFF.

This clone appeared a single time. The rearrangement links TRBV5-1 to TRBJ2-1; the D gene is possibly TRBD1 (6 bases). CDR1 is SGHRS, CDR2 YFSETQ, per germline. The CDR3 has 15 amino acids. Trimming stripped 2 bases from V and 3 bases from J, with 12 bases between. The CDR3 here is CASSLYTGNYNEQFF. Written as DNA, the CDR3 is TGCGCCAGCAGCTTATATACAGGGAACTACAATGAGCAGTTCTTC.

The chain has TRBV10-1 and TRBJ2-1; 12 bases are shared with TRBD2. The length of the CDR3 is 15 residues. With V trimmed by 3 bases and J by 10 bases, 7 bases remained unmatched. From germline, CDR1 is WNHNN and CDR2 SYGVQD (reference sequence). For the CDR3, the DNA is TGCGCCAGCAGTGATGGCCTAGCGGGGGGGAACGAGCAGTTCTTC. Translated: CASSDGLAGGNEQFF.

The chain employs TRBV30 and TRBJ1-2; no clear D gene. Germline loops: CDR1 GTSNPN, CDR2 SVGIG (reference sequence). The CDR3 sequence is 13 residues long. The V gene lost 0 bases and the J gene lost 6 bases, with 11 bases spanning the gap. In DNA, the CDR3 is TGTGCCTGGAGTGTGGGCCCTATCGATGGCTACACCTTC. Amino acids: CAWSVGPIDGYTF.

In this sample, this clone turned up a few times. J is TRBJ1-5 and V is TRBV27; D is possibly TRBD1 (6 bases). Trimming shortened V by 3 bases and J by 6 bases, and 12 bases separated the two germline ends. This CDR3 region has 14 residues. Germline V gene sequence: CDR1 MNHEY, CDR2 SMNVEV (reference sequence). The CDR3 coding sequence is TGTGCCAGCAGTTTTGCGGGGGCGAGTCAGCCCCAGCATTTT. This codes for CASSFAGASQPQHF.

This clone was seen a handful of times. The chain couples TRBV18 to TRBJ2-7; 7 nucleotides match TRBD1. CDR1 is KGHSH, CDR2 LQKENI, per germline. CDR3 length: 16 amino acids. V shed 3 bases, J shed 2 bases, and the junction held 10 bases outside the gene matches. Written as DNA, the CDR3 is TGTGCCAGCTCACCCTCGCTAGTGACAGGGACCTACGAGCAGTACTTC. It is translated as CASSPSLVTGTYEQYF.

The chain recombines TRBV24-1 with TRBJ2-5, with TRBD2 matching 7 bases. CDR1 and CDR2 (germline): KGHDR, SFDVKD. Losses at the gene ends were 12 bases for V and 0 bases for J; bases not matched to a gene: 6. This CDR3 comprises 13 residues. As DNA, the CDR3 is TGTGCCCCATGGGCGGGGGACCAAGAGACCCAGTACTTC. Protein: CAPWAGDQETQYF.

The rearrangement links TRBV15 to TRBJ1-3; a possible D gene is TRBD1 (6 bases). The germline CDR1 and CDR2 sequences are LNHNV and YYDKDF (reference sequence). The CDR3 totals 16 residues. Trimming left V 0 bases short and J 0 bases short, with 9 bases between. The CDR3 loop is CATSRDQGTSGNTIYF. CDR3 in DNA: TGTGCCACCAGCAGAGATCAGGGGACCTCTGGAAACACCATATATTTT.

The chain couples TRBV6-5 to TRBJ1-6; 7 positions match TRBD1. Unmatched junction bases numbered 2, after V lost 2 bases and J lost 4 bases. Germline V gene sequence: CDR1 MNHEY, CDR2 SVGAGI. The length of the CDR3 is 15 residues. CDR3 nucleotides: TGTGCCAGCAGTTACCGGGACAGTTATAATTCACCCCTCCACTTT. It specifies CASSYRDSYNSPLHF.

J is TRBJ1-3 and V is TRBV6-1, with 10 positions matching TRBD1. Losses at the gene ends were 5 bases for V and 6 bases for J; bases not matched to a gene: 4. This CDR3 contains 14 residues. Germline V lookup: CDR1 MNHNS, CDR2 SASEGT. In DNA form, the CDR3 reads TGTGCCAGCAGTACGACAGGGGGCTTAAACACCATATATTTT. It codes for CASSTTGGLNTIYF.

The chain has TRBV30 and TRBJ2-5, with 8 bases identical to TRBD2. Losses at the gene ends were 0 bases for V and 4 bases for J; bases not matched to a gene: 4. The CDR3 loop spans 14 amino acids. Germline V CDR1 and CDR2: GTSNPN, SVGIG (reference sequence). The CDR3 DNA follows: TGTGCCTGGAGTGTACGGGGGGGCCGAGAGACCCAGTACTTC. Amino acids: CAWSVRGGRETQYF.

V usage is TRBV5-1 and J usage is TRBJ2-7, with 7 bases lining up with TRBD1. V dropped 4 bases and J dropped 2; count of bases not matched to a gene: 9. CDR1 and CDR2 (germline): SGHRS, YFSETQ. This CDR3 has 15 residues. CDR3 nucleotide sequence: TGCGCCAGCAGCCCCCGGGCAGGGGGTACCTACGAGCAGTACTTC. Protein product: CASSPRAGGTYEQYF.

This clone has only one observation. This sequence joins TRBV12-3 or TRBV12-4 and TRBJ2-7; 7 positions agree with TRBD1. The CDR3 runs 12 residues. The CDR3 DNA follows: TGTGCAGCGAGACAGGGATTAGGGGAGCAGTACTTC. Protein sequence: CAARQGLGEQYF.

The chain is built from TRBV28 and TRBJ2-2; D is possibly TRBD2 (5 bases). Germline V gene sequence: CDR1 MDHEN, CDR2 SYDVKM. The CDR3 spans 14 residues. Trimming took 6 bases from V and 8 from J, leaving 16 bases between them. In DNA form, the CDR3 reads TGTGCCAGCAGCCCCCGGGCCTCGGGGGGGGAGCTGTTTTTT. Amino acid sequence: CASSPRASGGELFF.

The rearrangement links TRBV21-1 to TRBJ1-2; no DNA check was done on the table's D call, TRBD1. TRBV21-1 is tagged as a pseudogene. This CDR3 is built from 14 residues. The CDR3 here is CANGPTGGFHGYTF. The CDR3 nucleotides read TGTGCCAACGGACCAACAGGGGGCTTCCATGGCTACACCTTC.

The rearrangement uses TRBV18 and TRBJ1-3; D not certain. Trimming shortened V by 5 bases and J by 4 bases, and 12 bases separated the two germline ends. Germline CDR1 KGHSH, CDR2 LQKENI. This CDR3 is 14 amino acids long. Written as DNA, the CDR3 is TGTGCCAGCTCAGCCGAGTTGAAGGGAAACACCATATATTTT. Encoded protein: CASSAELKGNTIYF.

This sequence joins TRBV29-1 and TRBJ2-7; perhaps TRBD1 as D (6 bases). The germline V and J ends were trimmed by 4 bases and 4 bases, with 8 bases remaining between them. Looked up from germline, CDR1 is SQVTM and CDR2 is ANQGSEA. The length of the CDR3 is 11 residues. Here the CDR3 DNA reads TGCAGCGTTGGTAGGGGGTACGAGCAGTACTTC. This gives the protein CSVGRGYEQYF.

This sequence joins TRBV27 and TRBJ1-1; 7 bases map to TRBD1. The CDR3 length is 15 residues. V lost 2 bases and J lost 2; bases outside the gene matches: 5. Per the germline V gene, CDR1 is MNHEY and CDR2 is SMNVEV (reference sequence). CDR3 in amino acids: CASSLIGGLNTEAFF. The CDR3 bases are TGTGCCAGCAGTTTAATAGGGGGCTTAAACACTGAAGCTTTCTTT.

The chain carries TRBV28 and TRBJ2-5, with 8 bases identical to TRBD1. CDR3 length equals 16 residues. V gave up 4 bases and J gave up 2 bases; unmatched junction bases: 9. The V gene's germline CDR1 is MDHEN and CDR2 SYDVKM. CDR3: CASSYPIGQGQETQYF. The CDR3 DNA reads TGTGCCAGCAGTTACCCCATTGGACAGGGTCAAGAGACCCAGTACTTC.